The sequence of this TCR beta chain was determined in a study of CD8 T cells in Susac syndrome. The CDR3 consists of 14 residues. Germline V gene sequence: CDR1 MNHEY, CDR2 SMNVEV (reference sequence). V was clipped by 5 bases and J by 2 bases, with 13 bases between them. RNA in amounts of roughly 0.5 to 1 ug was reverse transcribed with random hexamers. TCRdb passed the immunoSEQ multiplex PCR reads through MiXCR, listing each CDR3 protein once. The sample shows 350,000 to 550,000 distinct CDR3 sequences, 75% to 90% of them seen only once. This clonotype was obtained from a human donor with multiple sclerosis. V is TRBV27 and J is TRBJ2-7; D gene unclear. Specimen: CD8+ T cells from PBMCs. The CDR3 spells CASSIGPTPYEQYF. The CDR3 DNA follows: TGTGCCAGCAGTATCGGACCAACGCCCTACGAGCAGTACTTC.